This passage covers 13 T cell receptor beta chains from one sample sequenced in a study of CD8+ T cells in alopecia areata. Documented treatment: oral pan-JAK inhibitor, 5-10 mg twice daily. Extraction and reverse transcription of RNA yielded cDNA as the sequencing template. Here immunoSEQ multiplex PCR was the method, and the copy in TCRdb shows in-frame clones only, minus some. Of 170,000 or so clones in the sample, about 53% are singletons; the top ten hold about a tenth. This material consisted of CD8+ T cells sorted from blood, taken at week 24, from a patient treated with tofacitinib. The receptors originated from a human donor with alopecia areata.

The CDR3 bases are TGTGCCAGCAGCTTAGGGCAGGGATTGCACTACGAGCAGTACTTC. Translating it yields CASSLGQGLHYEQYF. The rearrangement links TRBV7-8 to TRBJ2-7, with D perhaps matching TRBD1 (5 bases). Germline CDR1 is SGHVS and CDR2 is FQNEAQ. V was trimmed by 1 base and J by 3 bases, leaving 13 bases between them. CDR3 length: 15 residues.

CDR3: CASSSDRGLGNEQFF. CDR3 sequence (DNA): TGCGCCAGCAGCTCAGACAGGGGGCTTGGTAATGAGCAGTTCTTC. The chain combines TRBV5-1 with TRBJ2-1; 10 nucleotides line up with TRBD1. V was clipped by 3 bases and J by 7 bases; unmatched bases: 7. The V gene's germline CDR1 is SGHRS and CDR2 YFSETQ. This CDR3 region has 15 residues.

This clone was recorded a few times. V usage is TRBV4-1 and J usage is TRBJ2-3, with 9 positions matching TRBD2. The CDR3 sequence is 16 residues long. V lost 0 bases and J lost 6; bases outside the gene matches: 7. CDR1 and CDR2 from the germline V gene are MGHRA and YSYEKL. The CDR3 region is CASSQDIAGVGDTQYF. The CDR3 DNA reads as TGCGCCAGCAGCCAAGATATAGCGGGGGTTGGGGATACGCAGTATTTT.

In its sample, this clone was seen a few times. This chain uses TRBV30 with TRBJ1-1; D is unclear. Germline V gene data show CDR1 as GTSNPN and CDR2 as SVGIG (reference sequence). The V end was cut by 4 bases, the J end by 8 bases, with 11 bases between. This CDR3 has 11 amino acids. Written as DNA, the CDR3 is TGTGCCTGGACGGCAGGTAAAGAAGCTTTCTTT. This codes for CAWTAGKEAFF.

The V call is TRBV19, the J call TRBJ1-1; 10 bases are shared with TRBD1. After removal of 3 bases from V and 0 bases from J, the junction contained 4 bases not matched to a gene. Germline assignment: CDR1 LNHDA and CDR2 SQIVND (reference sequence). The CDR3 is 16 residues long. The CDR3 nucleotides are TGTGCCAGTAGTATCCGACAGGGGGCTGTGAACACTGAAGCTTTCTTT. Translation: CASSIRQGAVNTEAFF.

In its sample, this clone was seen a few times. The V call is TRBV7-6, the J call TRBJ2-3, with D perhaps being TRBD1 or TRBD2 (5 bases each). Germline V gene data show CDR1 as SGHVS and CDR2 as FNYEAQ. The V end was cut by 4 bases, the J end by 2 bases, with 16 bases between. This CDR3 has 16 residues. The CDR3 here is CASSSGKGMHTDTQYF. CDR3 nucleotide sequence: TGTGCCAGCAGCTCCGGGAAGGGGATGCACACAGATACGCAGTATTTT. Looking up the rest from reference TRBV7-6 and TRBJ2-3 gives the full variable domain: GAGVSQSPRYKVTKRGQDVALRCDPISGHVSLYWYRQALGQGPEFLTYFNYEAQQDKSGLPNDRFSAERPEGSISTLTIQRTEQRDSAMYRCASSSGKGMHTDTQYFGPGTRLTVL.

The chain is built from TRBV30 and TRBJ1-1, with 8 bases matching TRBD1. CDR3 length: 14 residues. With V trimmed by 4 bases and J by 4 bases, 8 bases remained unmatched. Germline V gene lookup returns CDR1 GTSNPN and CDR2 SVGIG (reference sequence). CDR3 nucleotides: TGTGCCTGGACCCGGACAGGGATGGGCACTGAAGCTTTCTTT. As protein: CAWTRTGMGTEAFF.

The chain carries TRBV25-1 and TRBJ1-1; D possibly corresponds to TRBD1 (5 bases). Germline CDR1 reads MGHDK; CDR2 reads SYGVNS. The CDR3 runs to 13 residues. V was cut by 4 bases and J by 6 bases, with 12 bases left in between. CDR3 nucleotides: TGTGCCAGCAGTGCCACCGGGACCTCTGAAGCTTTCTTT. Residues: CASSATGTSEAFF.

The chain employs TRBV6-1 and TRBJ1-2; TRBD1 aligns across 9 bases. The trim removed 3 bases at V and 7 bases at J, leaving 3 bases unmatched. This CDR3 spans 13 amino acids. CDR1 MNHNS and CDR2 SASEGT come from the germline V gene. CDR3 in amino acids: CASSDGTGLGYTF. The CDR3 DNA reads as TGTGCCAGCAGTGATGGGACAGGGCTTGGCTACACCTTC.

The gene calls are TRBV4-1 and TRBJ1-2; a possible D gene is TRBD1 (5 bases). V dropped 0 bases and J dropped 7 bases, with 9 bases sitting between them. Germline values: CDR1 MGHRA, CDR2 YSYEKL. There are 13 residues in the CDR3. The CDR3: CASSQDGGGGYTF. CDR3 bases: TGCGCCAGCAGCCAAGATGGGGGAGGTGGCTACACCTTC.

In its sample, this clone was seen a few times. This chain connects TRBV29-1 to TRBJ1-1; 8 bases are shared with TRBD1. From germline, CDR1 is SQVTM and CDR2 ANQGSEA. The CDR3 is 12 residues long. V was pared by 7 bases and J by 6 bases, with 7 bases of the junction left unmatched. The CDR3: CSAQTGDSEAFF. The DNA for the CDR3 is TGCAGCGCCCAGACAGGGGACTCTGAAGCTTTCTTT.

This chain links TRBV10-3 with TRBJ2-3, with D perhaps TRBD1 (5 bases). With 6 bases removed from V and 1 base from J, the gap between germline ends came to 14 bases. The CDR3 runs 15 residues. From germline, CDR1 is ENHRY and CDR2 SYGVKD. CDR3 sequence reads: CAIRTKQDRTDTQYF. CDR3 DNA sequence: TGTGCCATCAGAACCAAACAGGATCGCACAGATACGCAGTATTTT.

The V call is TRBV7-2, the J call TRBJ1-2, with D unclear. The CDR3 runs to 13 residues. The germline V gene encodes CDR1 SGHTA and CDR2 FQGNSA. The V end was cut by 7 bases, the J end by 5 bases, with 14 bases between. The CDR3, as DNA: TGTGCCAGCACCCCTGGAGGGCAATATGGCTACACCTTC. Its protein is CASTPGGQYGYTF.